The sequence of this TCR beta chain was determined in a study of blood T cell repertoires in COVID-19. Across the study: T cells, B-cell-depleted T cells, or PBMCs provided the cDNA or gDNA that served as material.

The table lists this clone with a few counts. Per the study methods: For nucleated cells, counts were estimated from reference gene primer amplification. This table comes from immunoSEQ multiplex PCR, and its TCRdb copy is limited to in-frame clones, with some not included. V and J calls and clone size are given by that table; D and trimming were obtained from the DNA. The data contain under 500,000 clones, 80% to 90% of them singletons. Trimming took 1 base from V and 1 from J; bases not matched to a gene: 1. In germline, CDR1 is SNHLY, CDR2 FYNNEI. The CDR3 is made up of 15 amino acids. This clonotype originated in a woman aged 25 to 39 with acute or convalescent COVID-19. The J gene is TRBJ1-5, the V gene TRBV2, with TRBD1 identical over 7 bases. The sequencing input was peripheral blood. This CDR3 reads CASSEEGQSNQPQHF. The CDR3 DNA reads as TGTGCCAGCAGTGAAGAGGGACAGAGCAATCAGCCCCAGCATTTT.